This T cell receptor (beta chain) was observed in a study of T cells in Graves' hyperthyroidism and ophthalmopathy. Study outcomes and limitations: Most expanded thyroid clonotypes above 0.001 recurred in blood.

This clonotype was counted ten times or more. The antigen is undetermined. The CDR3 sequence is 14 residues long. V lost 4 bases, J lost 1 base, and 1 base stayed unmatched. Germline-derived CDR1 and CDR2 are ENHRY and SYGVKD. RNA transcripts provided the source from which TCR beta CDR3 regions were amplified. The HTBI primer set drove a first-round RT-PCR of the TCR CDR3. TCRdb independently ran MiXCR on the multiplex PCR reads; one entry per CDR3 protein. The sample carries around 240,000 distinct CDR3 sequences, roughly 15% recorded once. The sample was blood. The receptor was isolated from a woman between 18 and 29 years old with Graves' ophthalmopathy. The V and J genes are TRBV10-3 and TRBJ1-1; TRBD1 matches 9 bases. The CDR3 sequence is CAISATGGNTEAFF. In DNA form, the CDR3 reads TGTGCCATCAGTGCGACAGGGGGGAACACTGAAGCTTTCTTT.